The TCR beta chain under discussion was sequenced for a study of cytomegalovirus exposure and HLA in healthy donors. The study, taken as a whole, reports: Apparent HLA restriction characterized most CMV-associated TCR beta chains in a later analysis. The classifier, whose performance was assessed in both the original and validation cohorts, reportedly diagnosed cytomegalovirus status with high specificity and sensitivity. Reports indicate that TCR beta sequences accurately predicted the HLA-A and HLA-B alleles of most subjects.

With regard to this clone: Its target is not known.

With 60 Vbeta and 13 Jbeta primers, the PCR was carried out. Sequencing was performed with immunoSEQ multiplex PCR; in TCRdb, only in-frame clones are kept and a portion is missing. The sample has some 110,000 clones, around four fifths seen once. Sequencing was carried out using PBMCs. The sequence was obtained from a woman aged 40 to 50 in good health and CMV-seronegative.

For the CDR3, the DNA is TGTGCCAGCAGTCCCGAGGACAGGGGAAGCAATCAGCCCCAGCATTTT. Translated, it gives CASSPEDRGSNQPQHF. The chain recombines TRBV28 with TRBJ1-5; 9 bases agree with TRBD1. This CDR3 has 16 residues. V shed 5 bases and J 1 base; nucleotides not matched to a gene: 6. Germline V gene lookup returns CDR1 MDHEN and CDR2 SYDVKM.